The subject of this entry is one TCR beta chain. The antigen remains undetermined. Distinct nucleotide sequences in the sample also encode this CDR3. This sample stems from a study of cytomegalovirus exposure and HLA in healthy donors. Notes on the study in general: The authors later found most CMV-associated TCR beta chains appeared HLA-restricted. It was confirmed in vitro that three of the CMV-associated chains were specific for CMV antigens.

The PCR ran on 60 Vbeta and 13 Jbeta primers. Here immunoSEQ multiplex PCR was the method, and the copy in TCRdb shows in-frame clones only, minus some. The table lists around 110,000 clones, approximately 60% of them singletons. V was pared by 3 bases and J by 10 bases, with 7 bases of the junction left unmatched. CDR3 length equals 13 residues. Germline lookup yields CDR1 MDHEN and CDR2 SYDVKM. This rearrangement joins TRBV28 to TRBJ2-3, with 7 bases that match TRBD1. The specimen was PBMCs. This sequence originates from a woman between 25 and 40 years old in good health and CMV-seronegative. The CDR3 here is CASSLLSGTAQYF. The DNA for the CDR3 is TGTGCCAGCAGTTTGTTGTCCGGGACAGCGCAGTATTTT.